The rows below give T cell receptor beta chains drawn from one sample of a study of OX40 agonist ivuxolimab in advanced cancers. TCRdb's copy holds only in-frame clones and misses some; the assay was immunoSEQ multiplex PCR. The sample includes roughly 77,000 clones, 81% of them seen just once. The source material was CD4+ or CD8+ T cells sorted from blood, sampled in a trial of the OX40 agonist ivuxolimab. The receptors were sampled from an adult with an advanced solid tumor such as melanoma, head and neck, liver or kidney cancer. Each CDR3 is given with its conserved first and last residue. Size is omitted from some rows. Given values are once, few, many or a class for expanded clones.

TRBV7-9 | few | CASSEIQGTGNTIYF
TRBV5-6 | - | CASSLVVGDTGELFF
TRBV27 | - | CASSLFLAAGGGEQYF
TRBV9 | - | CASSVSTTGKDYGYTF
TRBV5-4 | once | CACGDRVSYEQYF
TRBV28 | - | CASSPNLLTGNYGYTF
TRBV7-2 | - | CASSYYSSTDTQYF
TRBV18 | - | CASYRDRQETQYF
TRBV7-2 | - | CASSSLSSYTEAFF
TRBV7-9 | - | CASSPTGGNYGYTF